The rows below give T cell receptor beta chains drawn from one sample of a study of T cells in Graves' hyperthyroidism and ophthalmopathy. TCRdb re-analysed the multiplex PCR reads in MiXCR, keeping a single row per CDR3 protein. The sample records approximately 350,000 distinct CDR3 sequences, 15% being singletons. Sequencing was done on a sample of blood. These receptors came from a woman aged 55-75 years with Graves' ophthalmopathy. The conserved cysteine and the conserved F or W are not part of the CDR3 here.

cdr3_length: 14; v_call: TRBV6-1; cdr3_aa: ASTPGTSGSRYEQY
cdr3_length: 13; v_call: TRBV18; cdr3_aa: ASSPGQGDHQPQH
cdr3_length: 10; v_call: TRBV20-1; cdr3_aa: SATPGAGEQY
cdr3_length: 15; v_call: TRBV20-1; cdr3_aa: SALHWPGSYSNQPQH
cdr3_length: 12; v_call: TRBV30; cdr3_aa: AWSVTGGNTEAF
cdr3_length: 11; v_call: TRBV6-4; cdr3_aa: ARQGALQETQY
cdr3_length: 12; v_call: TRBV5-5; cdr3_aa: ASSRPDPNEKLF
cdr3_length: 14; v_call: TRBV12-3/TRBV12-4; cdr3_aa: ASRFSVWDRDQPQH
cdr3_length: 12; v_call: TRBV20-1; cdr3_aa: SASPDRELYEQY
cdr3_length: 14; v_call: TRBV20-1; cdr3_aa: SARDRAGGTGNEQF
cdr3_length: 11; v_call: TRBV28; cdr3_aa: ASSLSGKNEQF
cdr3_length: 11; v_call: TRBV2; cdr3_aa: ASSEGGRAGYT
cdr3_length: 11; v_call: TRBV30; cdr3_aa: AWSPELNSPLH
cdr3_length: 13; v_call: TRBV5-1; cdr3_aa: ASSLTDPSTDTQY
cdr3_length: 11; v_call: TRBV6-1; cdr3_aa: ASTKAGIYGYT
cdr3_length: 15; v_call: TRBV6-1; cdr3_aa: ASSLGRLAGVSREQY
cdr3_length: 13; v_call: TRBV20-1; cdr3_aa: SAQGTSGITNEQF
cdr3_length: 14; v_call: TRBV6-4; cdr3_aa: ASSYGTSGGHNEQF
cdr3_length: 14; v_call: TRBV18; cdr3_aa: ASSTRTGAVDQPQH
cdr3_length: 14; v_call: TRBV9; cdr3_aa: ASSARLAGDTGELF
cdr3_length: 9; v_call: TRBV12-3/TRBV12-4; cdr3_aa: ATAFSDTQY
cdr3_length: 11; v_call: TRBV20-1; cdr3_aa: SAARDTQETQY